This T cell receptor (beta chain) was identified in a study of CD8 T cells in ankylosing spondylitis. Overall study findings and caveats: A TCR beta motif of fewer than ten highly homologous variants seemed to mark ankylosing spondylitis blood. Clones linked to disease were reported to show significant enrichment in matched ankylosing spondylitis synovial fluid. Within peripheral blood, clones linked to disease were CD8+ and relatively rare.

About this clonotype itself: Its antigen is currently unknown.

A quantitative 5'-RACE method, one with molecular barcodes, was used to make TCR beta libraries. One entry per CDR3 protein, called by TCRdb with MiXCR from the 5' RACE reads. This table holds hundreds of thousands of distinct CDR3 sequences, roughly 13% found once. This CDR3 region has 16 residues. The ends lost 4 bases at V and 6 bases at J; junction bases unmatched: 11. The sequence derives from a male donor with ankylosing spondylitis. This sequence joins TRBV12-3 or TRBV12-4 and TRBJ2-2, with 7 bases that match TRBD1. What was sequenced was blood, either unsorted or a sorted T cell fraction (not recorded which). The CDR3 region has the DNA TGTGCCAGCAGTTCCACGGGACAGACCCGTCCCGGGGAGCTGTTTTTT. Translating gives CASSSTGQTRPGELFF.